This T cell receptor beta chain came from a study of blood T cell repertoires in COVID-19. Looked up from germline, CDR1 is ENHRY and CDR2 is SYGVKD. J lost 7 bases, V lost 4 bases, and 2 bases had no gene match. This CDR3 region has 12 residues. The protocol was immunoSEQ multiplex PCR, while the TCRdb copy is restricted to in-frame clones and leaves out a portion. The table has 130,000 or so clones, roughly 72% seen once; the top ten hold less than 14%. This receptor was obtained from a human donor in a cohort sampled during active COVID-19. Material: peripheral blood. The V gene is TRBV10-3, the J gene TRBJ1-2, with 8 bases matching TRBD1. The DNA for the CDR3 is TGTGCCATCAGTGCGACAGGGGCTGGCTACACCTTC. Protein product: CAISATGAGYTF.